The 8 T cell receptor beta chains below all came from one sample that was sequenced in a study of early T cells in non-severe SARS-CoV-2 infection. Each CDR3 protein is one row after TCRdb ran MiXCR on the 5' RACE reads. The table shows 45,000 to 70,000 distinct CDR3 sequences, with about 7.7% occurring only once. This specimen was whole blood, taken at baseline. Receptors were obtained from an adult who was a healthcare worker with PCR-confirmed SARS-CoV-2 infection or an uninfected control (not recorded which).

The sample holds many counts of this clonotype. The DNA of the CDR3 is TGTGCCAGCAGCTTGGGGAGTCAGCCCCAGCATTTT. Amino acids: CASSLGSQPQHF. The V call is TRBV7-9, the J call TRBJ1-5; D is ambiguous. V lost 3 bases and J 6 bases, leaving 6 bases between the germline ends. CDR1 is SEHNR and CDR2 is FQNEAQ in the germline V gene (reference sequence). The CDR3 totals 12 residues.

This clonotype was observed many times. The rearrangement links TRBV5-8 to TRBJ2-7, with D possibly being TRBD1 or TRBD2 (5 bases each). Germline-derived CDR1 and CDR2 are SGHTS and YDEGEE. The CDR3 is 12 residues long. The V end was cut by 1 base, the J end by 9 bases, with 11 bases between. The CDR3 nucleotides are TGTGCCAGCAGCTTGATGTGGGACCGGCAGTACTTC. Its protein product is CASSLMWDRQYF.

This clonotype came up a few times. The chain has TRBV11-2 and TRBJ2-1, with TRBD2 matching 7 bases. Germline trimming cut 0 bases from V and 0 bases from J; bases unmatched to any gene: 5. This CDR3 is 17 amino acids long. CDR1 and CDR2 from the germline V gene are SGHAT and FQNNGV. CDR3 in amino acids: CASSLDWGGSSYNEQFF. CDR3 sequence (DNA): TGTGCCAGCAGCTTAGATTGGGGCGGGAGCTCCTACAATGAGCAGTTCTTC.

Many counts were recorded for this clonotype. This CDR3 reads CASSIRLAYEQYF. As DNA, the CDR3 is TGTGCCAGCAGTATAAGACTCGCTTACGAGCAGTACTTC. The V gene is TRBV6-2 or TRBV6-3, the J gene TRBJ2-7; D remains ambiguous. CDR3 length equals 13 residues. The V end was cut by 5 bases, the J end by 4 bases, with 12 bases between. Per germline, CDR1 MNHEY and CDR2 SVGEGT.

This clonotype has only a few counts. The chain carries TRBV7-2 and TRBJ2-3, with TRBD2 identical over 9 bases. CDR3 length equals 16 residues. Germline values: CDR1 SGHTA, CDR2 FQGNSA. Germline trimming cut 6 bases from V and 3 bases from J; bases unmatched to any gene: 10. The CDR3 protein is CASRSGAGGVTDTQYF. CDR3 sequence (DNA): TGTGCCAGCAGGTCAGGAGCGGGAGGAGTTACAGATACGCAGTATTTT.

The chain's CDR3 is CASSWGLAEETQYF. The CDR3 nucleotides read TGTGCCAGCAGTTGGGGACTAGCGGAAGAGACCCAGTACTTC. The chain carries TRBV28 and TRBJ2-5; TRBD2 aligns across 11 bases. V gave up 4 bases and J gave up 3 bases; unmatched junction bases: 1. This CDR3 region has 14 residues. Germline CDR1 MDHEN, CDR2 SYDVKM.

In its sample, this clonotype was seen a few times. The chain recombines TRBV21-1 with TRBJ2-7; no DNA check was done on the table's D call, TRBD1. TRBV21-1 is listed as a pseudogene. The CDR3 covers 15 residues. CDR3 in amino acids: CASTVKPGAPYEQYF. For the CDR3, the DNA is TGTGCCAGCACCGTAAAACCCGGGGCCCCCTACGAGCAGTACTTC.

This clonotype has just a few counts. The junction shows a germline mismatch at one end, possibly a read error. The rearrangement uses TRBV7-7 and TRBJ2-1; 7 bases fit TRBD2. The CDR3 runs to 15 residues. CDR1 SSHAT and CDR2 FNYEAQ come from the germline V gene (reference sequence). The CDR3: CASSLDGGSGNEQFF. Here the CDR3 DNA reads TGTGCTAGCAGCTTAGATGGCGGGAGCGGGAATGAGCAGTTCTTC.